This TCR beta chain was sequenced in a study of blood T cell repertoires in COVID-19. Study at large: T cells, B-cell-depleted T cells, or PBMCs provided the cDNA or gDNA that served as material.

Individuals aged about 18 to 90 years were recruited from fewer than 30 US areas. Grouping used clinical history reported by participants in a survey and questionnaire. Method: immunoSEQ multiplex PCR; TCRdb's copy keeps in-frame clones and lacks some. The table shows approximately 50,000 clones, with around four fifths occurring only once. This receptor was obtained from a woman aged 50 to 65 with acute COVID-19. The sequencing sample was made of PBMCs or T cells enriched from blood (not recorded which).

The CDR3 loop is CASSDREGGQPQHF. DNA for the CDR3: TGTGCCAGCAGTGACAGGGAGGGAGGACAGCCCCAGCATTTT. The chain employs TRBV6-4 and TRBJ1-5; D uncertain. The CDR3 extends over 14 amino acids. Germline V gene lookup returns CDR1 MRHNA and CDR2 SNTAGT. V shed 2 bases and J shed 7 bases, with 12 bases lying between them.